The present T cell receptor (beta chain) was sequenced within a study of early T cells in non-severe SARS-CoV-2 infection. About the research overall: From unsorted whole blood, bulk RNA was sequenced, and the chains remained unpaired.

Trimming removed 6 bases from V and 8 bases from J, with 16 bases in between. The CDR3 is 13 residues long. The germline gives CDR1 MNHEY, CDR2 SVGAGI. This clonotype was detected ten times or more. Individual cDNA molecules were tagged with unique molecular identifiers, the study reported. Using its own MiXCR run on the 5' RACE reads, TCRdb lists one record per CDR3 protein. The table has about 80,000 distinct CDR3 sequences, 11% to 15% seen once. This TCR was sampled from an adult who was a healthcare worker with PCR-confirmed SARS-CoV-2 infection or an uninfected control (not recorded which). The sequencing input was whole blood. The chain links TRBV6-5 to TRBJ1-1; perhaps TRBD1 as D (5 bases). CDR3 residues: CASSLLRGYEAFF. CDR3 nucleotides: TGTGCCAGCAGCCTACTTAGGGGCTACGAAGCTTTCTTT.